This T cell receptor (beta chain) originates from a study of T cells after posttransplantation cyclophosphamide. Findings of the study overall: Skin or GI-infiltrating T cells shared few TRB sequences with blood. Recipient CMV seropositivity and CMV reactivation strongly tracked TRB clonality.

The sample holds one count of this clone. Antigen: not known. Germline CDR1 and CDR2: DFQATT and SNEGSKA (reference sequence). Trimming shortened V by 7 bases and J by 7 bases, and 14 bases separated the two germline ends. There are 11 residues in the CDR3. Some clones are missing from TCRdb's copy, which holds only in-frame ones; the method was immunoSEQ multiplex PCR. This table holds more than 1,000 clones, around 74% found once. The TCR comes from a man in his fifties or sixties in good health, CMV-negative, and a related stem cell transplant donor. The chain links TRBV20-1 to TRBJ2-7, with a possible D match to TRBD2 (6 bases). The sequencing sample was made of memory CD8+ T cells sorted from blood. The chain's CDR3 is CSGRGPGEQYF. The CDR3 region has the DNA TGCAGTGGGAGGGGTCCGGGGGAGCAGTACTTC.